The source of this T cell receptor (beta chain) is a study of a mutant IDH1 vaccine in newly diagnosed glioma. The CDR3 has 14 residues. Germline V CDR1 and CDR2: SSHAT, FNYEAQ (reference sequence). Specified time point: baseline, week 1 (first vaccination visit). Treatment: pre-vaccination baseline after standard-of-care therapy. Assay: immunoSEQ multiplex PCR; the TCRdb copy retains only in-frame clones and omits some. This table holds over 75,000 clones, around 90% found once. The chain employs TRBV7-7 and TRBJ2-5, with D tentatively TRBD1 or TRBD2 (7 bases each). This sequence was found in a woman aged 45-65 years with glioma. The sample was PBMCs, taken from a glioma patient treated with radiotherapy, temozolomide or both. DNA for the CDR3: TGTGCTAGCTCCAGGGGGGGAAATCAAGAGACCCAGTACTTC. Protein product: CASSRGGNQETQYF.